The source of this TCR beta chain is a study of T cell changes during pregnancy in multiple sclerosis (dated by TCRdb to about 2019). Regarding the study in general: The study examined how the T cell repertoire changed over the course of pregnancy in women with multiple sclerosis.

Library creation used the immunoSEQ multiplex PCR assay. Entries here come from immuneACCESS through TCRdb and include only in-frame sequences with V and J called. Some clones fail to appear in such tables; in the studies checked, an unresolved V gene covers under half of the shortfall, and the cause of the remainder is unknown. The sample table shows some 29,000 clones, and about 88% are seen once. The ten largest clones capture roughly 6.8% of the sample. CDR1 and CDR2 are drawn from the germline V gene: SGDLS, YYNGEE. Spanning cysteine to phenylalanine, the CDR3 consists of 16 amino acids. Kept here is only the CDR3 DNA, which spans 48 bases and is read in frame from base 1. V is trimmed back by 0 bases and J by 1 base, and the junction contains 3 bases that no gene match accounts for. For this clone: Its antigen specificity is not known. No much larger clonotype is one base removed from it; base qualities were not supplied.

The specimen was CD8+ T cells from peripheral blood mononuclear cells, collected after pregnancy. Here the chain combines TRBV9 and TRBJ2-1; 8 bases in between match TRBD2. This sequence was found in a female donor with multiple sclerosis, enrolled in a pregnancy study. The CDR3 amino acid sequence is: CASSVAGGRSYNEQFF. The nucleotides are TGTGCCAGCAGCGTAGCTGGCGGGAGGTCCTACAATGAGCAGTTCTTC.